These 28 T cell receptor beta chains share one sample of origin, sequenced in a study of blood T cell repertoires in COVID-19. Using immunoSEQ multiplex PCR, the repertoire was profiled, and TCRdb retains in-frame clones only, with some absent. In the table there are about 110,000 clones, 60% to 85% of which are singletons. Sequencing was performed on peripheral blood. The receptor set was obtained from an elderly man with COVID-19, enrolled during active disease.

The chain couples TRBV28 to TRBJ2-3; TRBD2 is a possible D gene (6 bases). The germline V gene encodes CDR1 MDHEN and CDR2 SYDVKM. The CDR3 totals 15 residues. V was cut by 2 bases and J by 5 bases, with 14 bases left in between. CDR3 residues: CASSLLGLGGDTQYF. The CDR3 DNA sequence: TGTGCCAGCAGTTTACTAGGACTGGGAGGAGATACGCAGTATTTT.

The chain is built from TRBV28 and TRBJ1-2; TRBD1 aligns across 10 bases. CDR1 is MDHEN, CDR2 SYDVKM, per germline. The trim removed 8 bases at V and 5 bases at J, leaving 5 bases unmatched. The CDR3 is 13 residues long. The CDR3 coding sequence is TGTGCCAGCTGTGGACAGGGGGGATATGGCTACACCTTC. This translates into CASCGQGGYGYTF.

This clone was seen more than once but under ten times. The chain couples TRBV2 to TRBJ2-7, with 13 bases lining up with TRBD2. V was clipped by 3 bases and J by 4 bases; unmatched bases: 15. From germline, CDR1 is SNHLY and CDR2 FYNNEI. CDR3 length: 19 amino acids. For the CDR3, the DNA is TGTGCCAGCAGTGATCATTTCGGAGGACTAGCGGGAGTATCTTACGAGCAGTACTTC. Translation: CASSDHFGGLAGVSYEQYF.

The chain couples TRBV19 to TRBJ1-6; D possibly corresponds to TRBD1 (6 bases). Looked up from germline, CDR1 is LNHDA and CDR2 is SQIVND (reference sequence). The CDR3 sequence is 15 residues long. Deletions cut 4 bases from V and 7 bases from J, with 14 bases between. CDR3 nucleotide sequence: TGTGCCAGTAGTAGCATACAGGGCAGCAATTCACCCCTCCACTTT. Protein sequence: CASSSIQGSNSPLHF.

The chain couples TRBV3-1 (or the pseudogene TRBV3-2) to TRBJ2-5, with 9 nucleotides matching TRBD2. CDR1 and CDR2 (germline): LGHDT, YNNKEL (reference sequence). The V and J ends lost 7 bases and 5 bases, in that order; junction bases with no gene match: 8. This CDR3 spans 14 amino acids. CDR3 nucleotides: TGTGCCAGCAACCAGTTAGCGGGAGTGGAGACCCAGTACTTC. It specifies CASNQLAGVETQYF.

The genes are TRBV4-3 and TRBJ2-3, with a possible D match to TRBD1 (6 bases). Germline CDR1 is LGHNA and CDR2 is YSLEER. V lost 0 bases to trimming and J lost 4 bases, with 20 bases between them. There are 18 residues in the CDR3. The CDR3 region is CASSQDIFNGRGADTQYF. The CDR3, as DNA: TGCGCCAGCAGCCAAGATATATTTAATGGCAGGGGAGCAGATACGCAGTATTTT.

CDR3 sequence (DNA): TGTGCCAGCAGCCCGCCTGCGATAAGACCAGGCTCCTACAATGAGCAGTTCTTC. Amino acids: CASSPPAIRPGSYNEQFF. This chain connects TRBV14 to TRBJ2-1; D unclear. This CDR3 has 18 residues. Germline loops: CDR1 SGHDN, CDR2 FVKESK. V was trimmed by 4 bases and J by 0 bases, leaving 19 bases between them.

In nucleotides, the CDR3 is TGTGCCAGCTCGCCGGGGACAGCTCGGGCTAATGAAAAACTGTTTTTT. Its translation is CASSPGTARANEKLFF. The rearrangement uses TRBV18 and TRBJ1-4; 7 positions match TRBD1. The CDR3 consists of 16 residues. Germline values: CDR1 KGHSH, CDR2 LQKENI. With V trimmed by 6 bases and J by 3 bases, 10 bases remained unmatched.

The chain links TRBV7-2 to TRBJ2-1, with 8 positions matching TRBD1. The CDR3 sequence is 15 residues long. Germline V gene data show CDR1 as SGHTA and CDR2 as FQGNSA. V trimming: 5 bases; J trimming: 8 bases; junction bases outside the gene matches: 11. The CDR3 sequence: CASSLQGQVIHEQFF. CDR3 nucleotides: TGTGCCAGCAGCCTCCAGGGACAGGTCATCCATGAGCAGTTCTTC.

This chain joins TRBV9 and TRBJ2-2; D not resolved. V was trimmed by 5 bases and J by 0 bases, leaving 14 bases between them. The germline V gene encodes CDR1 SGDLS and CDR2 YYNGEE. The CDR3 extends over 16 amino acids. DNA of the CDR3: TGTGCCAGCAGGGGTGTGGGCGAGACGAACACCGGGGAGCTGTTTTTT. This sequence encodes CASRGVGETNTGELFF.

The chain uses TRBV28 and TRBJ1-5; the D is unclear. V lost 2 bases to trimming and J lost 11 bases, with 16 bases between them. Germline V gene lookup returns CDR1 MDHEN and CDR2 SYDVKM. The CDR3 is 14 residues long. CDR3 protein: CASSLRLGRASQHF. In nucleotides, the CDR3 is TGTGCCAGCAGTTTAAGGTTAGGGCGGGCTTCCCAGCATTTT.

The table lists this clone with a count of one. The V call is TRBV10-3, the J call TRBJ2-5; D is unclear. The CDR3 is made up of 12 amino acids. Trimming took off 4 bases at V and 2 bases at J, with 5 bases between the two ends. Looked up from germline, CDR1 is ENHRY and CDR2 is SYGVKD. CDR3 DNA: TGTGCCATCAGTGCCCTACAAGAGACCCAGTACTTC. This gives the protein CAISALQETQYF.

J is TRBJ2-5 and V is TRBV4-3; D unclear. V shed 0 bases and J shed 2 bases, with 4 bases lying between them. CDR1 is LGHNA, CDR2 YSLEER, per germline. The CDR3 sequence is 13 residues long. The CDR3, as DNA: TGCGCCAGCAGCCAAGAACTGCAAGAGACCCAGTACTTC. Its translation: CASSQELQETQYF.

This clone appeared once. The genes are TRBV4-3 and TRBJ2-6; 9 positions agree with TRBD1. The length of the CDR3 is 19 residues. The V segment lost 3 bases and the J segment 0 bases; nucleotides outside the gene matches: 9. Germline V gene sequence: CDR1 LGHNA, CDR2 YSLEER. In nucleotides, the CDR3 is TGCGCCAGCAGCCACCGAGCCGGACAGGGGTTCTCTGGGGCCAACGTCCTGACTTTC. Encoded protein: CASSHRAGQGFSGANVLTF.

The chain is built from TRBV19 and TRBJ2-4; 9 bases agree with TRBD1. The V segment lost 4 bases and the J segment 5 bases; nucleotides outside the gene matches: 9. Germline V lookup: CDR1 LNHDA, CDR2 SQIVND (reference sequence). This CDR3 contains 16 residues. CDR3 residues: CASSTLDRGVENIQYF. In nucleotides, the CDR3 is TGTGCCAGTAGTACATTGGACAGGGGTGTCGAAAACATTCAGTACTTC.

This chain joins TRBV11-3 and TRBJ2-7; possibly TRBD2 for D (6 bases). The germline CDR1 and CDR2 sequences are SGHNT and YENEEA. CDR3 length: 15 residues. With 1 base removed from V and 6 bases from J, the gap between germline ends came to 16 bases. As DNA, the CDR3 is TGTGCCAGCAGCTTAGGAGCCGGGACTCCGGGCGAGCAGTACTTC. Its translation is CASSLGAGTPGEQYF.

This rearrangement joins TRBV25-1 to TRBJ1-2; D is undetermined. This CDR3 has 13 amino acids. Trimming removed 6 bases from V and 4 bases from J, with 12 bases in between. Germline V gene lookup returns CDR1 MGHDK and CDR2 SYGVNS. This chain's CDR3 is CASRASRAYGYTF. The CDR3 DNA reads TGTGCCAGCAGAGCGTCAAGAGCCTATGGCTACACCTTC.

The J gene is TRBJ1-2, the V gene TRBV27, with D tentatively TRBD1 (6 bases). In germline, CDR1 is MNHEY, CDR2 SMNVEV (reference sequence). The CDR3 loop spans 13 amino acids. Trimming removed 3 bases from V and 6 bases from J, with 11 bases in between. The CDR3 is CASSFSQGHGYTF. DNA for the CDR3: TGTGCCAGCAGTTTTTCACAGGGCCATGGCTACACCTTC.

This chain connects TRBV2 to TRBJ1-2; D gene uncertain. Trimming cost V 6 bases and J 4 bases, with 18 bases left between them. The CDR3 is made up of 15 amino acids. In germline, CDR1 is SNHLY, CDR2 FYNNEI. CDR3 protein: CASRVEGSNTYGYTF. The DNA of the CDR3 is TGTGCCAGCAGGGTCGAAGGGAGCAATACCTATGGCTACACCTTC.

V gene TRBV11-3 combines with J gene TRBJ2-7; 7 bases agree with TRBD1. The CDR3 is made up of 12 amino acids. Per germline, CDR1 SGHNT and CDR2 YENEEA. V dropped 4 bases and J dropped 6; count of bases not matched to a gene: 3. CDR3 DNA sequence: TGTGCCAGCAGCTCGACAGGGTCCGAGCAGTACTTC. Protein product: CASSSTGSEQYF.

The rearrangement links TRBV4-1 to TRBJ2-1; 9 bases match TRBD2. After removal of 0 bases from V and 7 bases from J, the junction contained 7 bases not matched to a gene. Germline V gives CDR1 MGHRA, CDR2 YSYEKL. The CDR3 covers 16 residues. CDR3 bases: TGCGCCAGCAGCCAAGAACCGGGACTAGCCTGGAATGAGCAGTTCTTC. Encoded protein: CASSQEPGLAWNEQFF.

The chain couples TRBV5-5 to TRBJ1-1; 7 bases are shared with TRBD1. This CDR3 has 16 amino acids. In germline, CDR1 is SGHKS, CDR2 YYEKEE (reference sequence). V lost 4 bases, J lost 0 bases, and 9 bases stayed unmatched. CDR3 amino acids: CASSPRDSVMNTEAFF. The DNA of the CDR3 is TGTGCCAGCAGCCCACGGGACAGTGTCATGAACACTGAAGCTTTCTTT.

V gene TRBV5-1 combines with J gene TRBJ1-2; D call uncertain. CDR1 is SGHRS, CDR2 YFSETQ, per germline. V was shortened by 1 base and J by 3 bases, with 13 bases between the two germline ends. This CDR3 comprises 15 residues. CDR3 in amino acids: CASSLRGENDYGYTF. The DNA of the CDR3 is TGCGCCAGCAGCTTGCGCGGGGAAAACGACTATGGCTACACCTTC.

The gene calls are TRBV6-5 and TRBJ1-1, with 8 nucleotides matching TRBD1. From germline, CDR1 is MNHEY and CDR2 SVGAGI. After removal of 6 bases from V and 0 bases from J, the junction contained 6 bases not matched to a gene. This CDR3 region has 15 residues. This chain's CDR3 is CASSTPGQVNTEAFF. Written as DNA, the CDR3 is TGTGCCAGCAGCACCCCGGGACAGGTGAACACTGAAGCTTTCTTT.

The chain carries TRBV6-5 and TRBJ2-5; 10 bases map to TRBD1. Looked up from germline, CDR1 is MNHEY and CDR2 is SVGAGI. This CDR3 has 15 residues. V lost 6 bases and J lost 5; bases outside the gene matches: 9. The CDR3, as DNA: TGTGCCAGCAGACGGACCGGGACAGGGGTTGAGACCCAGTACTTC. Translation gives CASRRTGTGVETQYF.

V usage is TRBV28 and J usage is TRBJ1-2; TRBD1 might be the D (5 bases). V gave up 4 bases and J gave up 1 base, with 13 bases separating them. CDR1 MDHEN and CDR2 SYDVKM come from the germline V gene. This CDR3 spans 15 amino acids. The CDR3 is CASSSPTGVNYGYTF. Here the CDR3 DNA reads TGTGCCAGCAGTTCCCCCACGGGGGTTAACTATGGCTACACCTTC.

The sample holds a few counts of this clone. CDR3 sequence reads: CSARGRWGYTF. CDR3 nucleotides: TGCAGTGCTAGAGGGAGATGGGGCTACACCTTC. The chain carries TRBV20-1 and TRBJ1-2; no clear D gene. CDR3 length: 11 amino acids. Per the germline V gene, CDR1 is DFQATT and CDR2 is SNEGSKA (reference sequence). Trimming left V 1 base short and J 8 bases short, with 8 bases between.

CDR3 sequence reads: CSASTTPGQLYGYTF. DNA for the CDR3: TGCAGCGCTTCCACCACCCCCGGACAGCTCTATGGCTACACCTTC. This rearrangement joins TRBV29-1 to TRBJ1-2; perhaps TRBD1 as D (6 bases). Germline loops: CDR1 SQVTM, CDR2 ANQGSEA. This CDR3 has 15 residues. V lost 7 bases and J 4 bases, leaving 22 bases between the germline ends. Full variable domain (remainder filled in from reference TRBV29-1 and TRBJ1-2): SAVISQKPSRDICQRGTSLTIQCQVDSQVTMMFWYRQQPGQSLTLIATANQGSEATYESGFVIDKFPISRPNLTFSTLTVSNMSPEDSSIYLCSASTTPGQLYGYTFGSGTRLTVV.